This T cell receptor (beta chain) was identified during a study of T cells in Graves' hyperthyroidism and ophthalmopathy. Whole-study findings and limits: Model-based prediction identified ophthalmopathy a median around seven months prior to its onset.

It was RNA transcripts that yielded the amplified TCR beta CDR3 regions. RT-PCR in the first round (using the HTBI primer set) targeted the TCR CDR3. A single record per CDR3 protein comes from TCRdb applying MiXCR to the multiplex PCR reads. The table has hundreds of thousands of distinct CDR3 sequences, roughly 21% seen once. The CDR3 covers 15 residues. Trimming left V 4 bases short and J 0 bases short, with 12 bases between. Germline V gene data show CDR1 as MNHNS and CDR2 as SASEGT. Regarding this clonotype: The antigen is undetermined.

The J gene is TRBJ1-1, the V gene TRBV6-1, with D possibly matching TRBD1 (5 bases). Sequencing used blood. This TCR came from a man aged 40-50 years with Graves' ophthalmopathy. CDR3 sequence (DNA): TGTGCCAGCAGTGCGAGGGGTAGGGTGAACACTGAAGCTTTCTTT. Its translation: CASSARGRVNTEAFF.